This T cell receptor beta chain was identified in a study of neoadjuvant anti-PD-1 for oral cavity cancer. Study-wide results and limits: TCR analyses covered only a few patients per response group.

Only one count was recorded for this clone. Its matching antigen is unknown. V lost 0 bases to trimming and J lost 0 bases; unmatched junction nucleotides: 4. The CDR3 extends over 17 amino acids. From germline, CDR1 is LNHNV and CDR2 YYDKDF (reference sequence). The method was immunoSEQ multiplex PCR; TCRdb's version includes in-frame clones alone and lacks a portion of them. The repertoire holds about 80,000 clones, with 70% to 85% as singletons. Sequencing used PBMCs, obtained before nivolumab (anti-PD-1) treatment. This TCR was recovered from a person aged 35-79 years with oral cavity squamous cell carcinoma. The chain employs TRBV15 and TRBJ2-7; 11 positions agree with TRBD2. The CDR3, as DNA: TGTGCCACCAGCAGAGACCGACTAGCGGGAAGCTCCTACGAGCAGTACTTC. Translated: CATSRDRLAGSSYEQYF.